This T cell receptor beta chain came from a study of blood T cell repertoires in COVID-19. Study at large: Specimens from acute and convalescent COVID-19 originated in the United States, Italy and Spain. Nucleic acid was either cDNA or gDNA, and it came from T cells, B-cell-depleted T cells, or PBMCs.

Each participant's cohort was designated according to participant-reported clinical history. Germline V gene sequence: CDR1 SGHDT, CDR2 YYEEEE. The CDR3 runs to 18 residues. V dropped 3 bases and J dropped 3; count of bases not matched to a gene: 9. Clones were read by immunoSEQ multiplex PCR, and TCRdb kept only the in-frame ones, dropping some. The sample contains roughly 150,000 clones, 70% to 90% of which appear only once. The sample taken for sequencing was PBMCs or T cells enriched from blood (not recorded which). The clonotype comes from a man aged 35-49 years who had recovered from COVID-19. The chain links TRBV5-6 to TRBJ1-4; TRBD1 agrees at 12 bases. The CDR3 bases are TGTGCCAGCAGCTCCGGGTGGGACAGGGGGCTATCTAATGAAAAACTGTTTTTT. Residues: CASSSGWDRGLSNEKLFF.